This T cell receptor (beta chain) was identified in a study of cytomegalovirus exposure and HLA in healthy donors. The CDR3 spans 14 residues. J gave up 12 bases and V 3 bases, and 10 bases lay outside the gene matches. CDR1 SGHTA and CDR2 FQGTGA come from the germline V gene. PCR primers comprised 60 Vbeta and 13 Jbeta primers. This table comes from immunoSEQ multiplex PCR, and its TCRdb copy is limited to in-frame clones, with some not included. The data contain 90,000 to 100,000 clones, roughly 76% of them seen just once; the ten biggest clones take up about 2.5%. To note about this clone: Its specificity is unknown.

Study-wide results and caveats: Presence/absence analysis assumed near-uniform sequencing depth across donors. Listed as cytomegalovirus-associated were 164 TCR beta chains.

The material sequenced was PBMCs. The rearrangement joins TRBV7-3 to TRBJ2-1; 8 bases agree with TRBD2. This clonotype was obtained from a man aged 45 to 65 in good health and CMV-seronegative. CDR3 nucleotides: TGTGCCAGCAGCTTCGAAACGGGAGGGGGAGGGCAGTTCTTC. Protein product: CASSFETGGGGQFF. The complete variable domain, with remaining parts taken from reference TRBV7-3 and TRBJ2-1, reads GAGVSQTPSNKVTEKGKYVELRCDPISGHTALYWYRQSLGQGPEFLIYFQGTGAADDSGLPNDRFFAVRPEGSVSTLKIQRTERGDSAVYLCASSFETGGGGQFFGPGTRLTVL.